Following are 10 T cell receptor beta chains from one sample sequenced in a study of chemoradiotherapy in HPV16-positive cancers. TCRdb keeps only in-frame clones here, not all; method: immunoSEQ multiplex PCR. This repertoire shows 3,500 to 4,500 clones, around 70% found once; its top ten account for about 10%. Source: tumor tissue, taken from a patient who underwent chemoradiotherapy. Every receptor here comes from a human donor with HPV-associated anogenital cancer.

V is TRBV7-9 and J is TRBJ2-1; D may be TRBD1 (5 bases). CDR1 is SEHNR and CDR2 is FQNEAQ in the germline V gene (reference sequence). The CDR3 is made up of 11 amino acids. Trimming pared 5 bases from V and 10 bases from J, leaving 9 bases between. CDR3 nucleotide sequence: TGTGCCAGCAGCCAGGGTCGAGAGCAGTTCTTC. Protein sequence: CASSQGREQFF.

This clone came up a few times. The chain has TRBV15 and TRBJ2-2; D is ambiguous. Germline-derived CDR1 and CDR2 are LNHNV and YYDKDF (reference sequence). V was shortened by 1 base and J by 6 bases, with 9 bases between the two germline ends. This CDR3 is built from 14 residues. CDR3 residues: CATSRVRTAGELFF. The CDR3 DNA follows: TGTGCCACCAGCAGAGTTCGGACCGCCGGGGAGCTGTTTTTT.

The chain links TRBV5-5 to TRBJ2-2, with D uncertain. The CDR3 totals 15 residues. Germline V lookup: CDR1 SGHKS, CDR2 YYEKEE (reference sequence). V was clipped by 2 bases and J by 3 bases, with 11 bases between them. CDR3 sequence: CASSFVQRDTGELFF. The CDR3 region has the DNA TGTGCCAGCAGCTTCGTACAGAGAGACACCGGGGAGCTGTTTTTT.

CDR3 sequence (DNA): TGTGCCAGCAGCTTCGCAGGGATGAACGAGCAGTACTTC. Encoded protein: CASSFAGMNEQYF. This chain uses TRBV7-8 with TRBJ2-7, with D maybe TRBD1 (5 bases). This CDR3 spans 13 amino acids. CDR1 and CDR2 (germline): SGHVS, FQNEAQ. The V end lost 3 bases, the J end lost 5 bases, and 11 bases lay between the germline ends.

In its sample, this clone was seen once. The CDR3 sequence: CASSQGAGGYEQYF. CDR3 in DNA: TGCGCCAGCAGCCAAGGGGCAGGGGGCTACGAGCAGTACTTC. The chain recombines TRBV4-1 with TRBJ2-7, with TRBD1 matching over 7 bases. CDR3 length: 14 residues. The germline CDR1 and CDR2 sequences are MGHRA and YSYEKL. V shed 1 base, J shed 3 bases, and the junction held 3 bases outside the gene matches.

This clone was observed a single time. The CDR3 DNA sequence: TGTGCCAGCAGTGAAGGGGGCCTAGCGGGAGTAGCGTACGAGCAGTACTTC. The encoded protein is CASSEGGLAGVAYEQYF. The chain is built from TRBV6-1 and TRBJ2-7, with 10 bases aligning to TRBD2. The J segment lost 4 bases and the V segment lost 1 base, leaving 10 bases of the junction unmatched. CDR3 length: 17 residues. Germline assignment: CDR1 MNHNS and CDR2 SASEGT.

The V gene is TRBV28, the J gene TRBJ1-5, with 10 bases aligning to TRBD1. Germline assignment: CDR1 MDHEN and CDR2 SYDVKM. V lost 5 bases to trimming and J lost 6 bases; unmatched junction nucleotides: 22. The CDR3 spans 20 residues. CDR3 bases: TGTGCCAGCAGTCCTCGAATGTTTACACCGGGACAGGGGACGGGTCAGCCCCAGCATTTT. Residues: CASSPRMFTPGQGTGQPQHF.

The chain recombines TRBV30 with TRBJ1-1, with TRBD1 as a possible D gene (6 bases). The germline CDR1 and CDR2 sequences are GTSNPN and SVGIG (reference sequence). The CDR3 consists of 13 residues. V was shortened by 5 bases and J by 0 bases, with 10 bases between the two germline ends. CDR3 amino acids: CAWLGDMNTEAFF. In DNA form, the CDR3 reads TGTGCCTGGCTGGGGGACATGAACACTGAAGCTTTCTTT.

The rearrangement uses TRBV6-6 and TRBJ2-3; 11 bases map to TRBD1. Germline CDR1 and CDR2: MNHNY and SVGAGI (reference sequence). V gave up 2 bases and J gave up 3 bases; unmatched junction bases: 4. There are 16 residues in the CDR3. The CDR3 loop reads CASSYRTGGVTDTQYF. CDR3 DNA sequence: TGTGCCAGCAGTTACAGGACAGGGGGCGTTACAGATACGCAGTATTTT.

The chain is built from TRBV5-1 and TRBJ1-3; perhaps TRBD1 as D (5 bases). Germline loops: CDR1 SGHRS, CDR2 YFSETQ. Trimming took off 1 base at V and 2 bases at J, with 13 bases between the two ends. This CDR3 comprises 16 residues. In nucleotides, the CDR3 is TGCGCCAGCAGCTTGACTCTCGGGGGGACTGGAAACACCATATATTTT. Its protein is CASSLTLGGTGNTIYF.